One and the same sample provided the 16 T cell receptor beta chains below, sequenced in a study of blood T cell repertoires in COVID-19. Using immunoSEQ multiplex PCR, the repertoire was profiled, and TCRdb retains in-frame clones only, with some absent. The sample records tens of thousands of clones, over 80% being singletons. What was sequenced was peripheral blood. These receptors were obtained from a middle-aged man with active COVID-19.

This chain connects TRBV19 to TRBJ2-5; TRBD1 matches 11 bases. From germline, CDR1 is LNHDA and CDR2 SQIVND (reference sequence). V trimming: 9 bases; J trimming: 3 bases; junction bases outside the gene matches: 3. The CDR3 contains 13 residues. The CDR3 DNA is TGTGCCAGCCGGACAGGGGGCAAAGAGACCCAGTACTTC. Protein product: CASRTGGKETQYF.

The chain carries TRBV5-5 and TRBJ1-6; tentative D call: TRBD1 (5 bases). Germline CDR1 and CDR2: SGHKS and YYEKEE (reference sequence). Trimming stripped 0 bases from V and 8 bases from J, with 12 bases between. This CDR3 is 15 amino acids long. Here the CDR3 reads CASSLGDREYSPLHF. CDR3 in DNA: TGTGCCAGCAGCTTGGGAGACAGAGAATATTCACCCCTCCACTTT.

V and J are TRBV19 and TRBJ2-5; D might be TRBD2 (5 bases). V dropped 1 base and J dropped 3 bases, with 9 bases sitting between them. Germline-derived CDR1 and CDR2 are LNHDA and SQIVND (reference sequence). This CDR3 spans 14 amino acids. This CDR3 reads CASSIATGEETQYF. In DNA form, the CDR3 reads TGTGCCAGTAGTATAGCGACCGGGGAAGAGACCCAGTACTTC.

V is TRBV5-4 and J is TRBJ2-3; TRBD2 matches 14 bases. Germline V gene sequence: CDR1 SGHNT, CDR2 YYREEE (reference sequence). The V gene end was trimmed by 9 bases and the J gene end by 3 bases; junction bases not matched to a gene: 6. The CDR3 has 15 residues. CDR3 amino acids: CATIRTSGRTDTQYF. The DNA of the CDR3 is TGTGCCACCATTAGGACTAGCGGGAGGACAGATACGCAGTATTTT. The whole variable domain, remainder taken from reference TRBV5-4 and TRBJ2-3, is ETGVTQSPTHLIKTRGQQVTLRCSSQSGHNTVSWYQQALGQGPQFIFQYYREEENGRGNFPPRFSGLQFPNYSSELNVNALELDDSALYLCATIRTSGRTDTQYFGPGTRLTVL.

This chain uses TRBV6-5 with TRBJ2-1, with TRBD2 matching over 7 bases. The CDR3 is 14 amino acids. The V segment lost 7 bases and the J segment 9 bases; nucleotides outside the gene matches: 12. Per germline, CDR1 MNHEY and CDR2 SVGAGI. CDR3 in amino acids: CASMPSGNRVEQFF. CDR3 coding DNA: TGTGCCAGCATGCCGAGCGGGAATCGAGTTGAGCAGTTCTTC.

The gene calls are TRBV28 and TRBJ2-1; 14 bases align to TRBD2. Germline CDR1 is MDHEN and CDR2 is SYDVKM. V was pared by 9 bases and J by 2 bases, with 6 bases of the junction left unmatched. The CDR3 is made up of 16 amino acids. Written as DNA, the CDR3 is TGTGCCAGTGGGACTAGCGGGAGAGGGACCTACAATGAGCAGTTCTTC. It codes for CASGTSGRGTYNEQFF.

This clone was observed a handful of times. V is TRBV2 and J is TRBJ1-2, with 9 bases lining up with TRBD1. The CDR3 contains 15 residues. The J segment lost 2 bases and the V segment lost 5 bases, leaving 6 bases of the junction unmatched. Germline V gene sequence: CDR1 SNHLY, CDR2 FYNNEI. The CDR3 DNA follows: TGTGCCAGCAGTTCGGGACAGGGCCCCAACTATGGCTACACCTTC. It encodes CASSSGQGPNYGYTF.

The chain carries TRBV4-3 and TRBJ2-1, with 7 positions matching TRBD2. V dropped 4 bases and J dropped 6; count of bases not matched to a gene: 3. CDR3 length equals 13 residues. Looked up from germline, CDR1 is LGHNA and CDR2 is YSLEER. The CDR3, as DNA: TGCGCCAGCAGCCCTACTAGCGCCAATGAGCAGTTCTTC. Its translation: CASSPTSANEQFF.

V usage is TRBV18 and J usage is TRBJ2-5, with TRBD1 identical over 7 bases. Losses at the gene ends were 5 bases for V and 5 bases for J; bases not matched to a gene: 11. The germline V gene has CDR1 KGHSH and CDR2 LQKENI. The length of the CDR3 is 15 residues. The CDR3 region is CASSRLGTVGETQYF. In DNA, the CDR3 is TGTGCCAGCTCAAGACTCGGGACAGTCGGGGAGACCCAGTACTTC.

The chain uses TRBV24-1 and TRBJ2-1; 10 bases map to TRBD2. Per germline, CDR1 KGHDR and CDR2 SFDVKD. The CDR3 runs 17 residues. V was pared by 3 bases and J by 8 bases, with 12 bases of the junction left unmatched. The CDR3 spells CATSDTRPSGSDDEQFF. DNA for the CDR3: TGTGCCACCAGTGATACCCGGCCTAGCGGGAGTGACGATGAGCAGTTCTTC.

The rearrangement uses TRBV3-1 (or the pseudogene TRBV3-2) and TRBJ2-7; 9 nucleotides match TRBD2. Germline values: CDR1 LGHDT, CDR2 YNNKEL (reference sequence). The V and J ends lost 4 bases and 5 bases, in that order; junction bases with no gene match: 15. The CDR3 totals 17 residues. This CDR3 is CASSPKAGGRGSHEQYF. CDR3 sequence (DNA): TGTGCCAGCAGCCCGAAGGCGGGGGGGCGAGGATCCCACGAGCAGTACTTC.

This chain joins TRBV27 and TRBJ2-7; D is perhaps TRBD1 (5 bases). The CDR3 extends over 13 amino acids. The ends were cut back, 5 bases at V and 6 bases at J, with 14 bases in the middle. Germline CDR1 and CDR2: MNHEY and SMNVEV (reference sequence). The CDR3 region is CASSLRTGREQYF. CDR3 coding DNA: TGTGCCAGCAGTCTCCGAACAGGACGCGAGCAGTACTTC.

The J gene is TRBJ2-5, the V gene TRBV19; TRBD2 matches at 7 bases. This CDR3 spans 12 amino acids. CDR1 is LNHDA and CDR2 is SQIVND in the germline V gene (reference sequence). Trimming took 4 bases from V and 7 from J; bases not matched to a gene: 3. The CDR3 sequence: CASSSGGGTQYF. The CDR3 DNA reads TGTGCCAGTAGTAGCGGGGGAGGGACCCAGTACTTC.

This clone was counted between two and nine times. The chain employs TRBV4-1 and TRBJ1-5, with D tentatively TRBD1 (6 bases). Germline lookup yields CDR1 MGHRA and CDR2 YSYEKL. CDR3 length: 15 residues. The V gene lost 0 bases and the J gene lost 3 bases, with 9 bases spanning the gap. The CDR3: CASSQDQGNNQPQHF. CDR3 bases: TGCGCCAGCAGCCAAGATCAGGGGAACAATCAGCCCCAGCATTTT.

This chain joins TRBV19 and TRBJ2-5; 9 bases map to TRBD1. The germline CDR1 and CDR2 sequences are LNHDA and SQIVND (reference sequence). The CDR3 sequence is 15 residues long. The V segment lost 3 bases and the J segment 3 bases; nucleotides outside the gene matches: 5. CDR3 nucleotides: TGTGCCAGTAGTATTAGACAGGGGGGGGAAGAGACCCAGTACTTC. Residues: CASSIRQGGEETQYF.

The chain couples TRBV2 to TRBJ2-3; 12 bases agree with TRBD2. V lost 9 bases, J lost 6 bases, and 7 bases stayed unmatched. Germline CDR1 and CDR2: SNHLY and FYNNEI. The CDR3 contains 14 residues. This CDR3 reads CASLGLAGTDTQYF. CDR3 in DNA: TGTGCCAGTCTCGGACTAGCGGGAACTGATACGCAGTATTTT.